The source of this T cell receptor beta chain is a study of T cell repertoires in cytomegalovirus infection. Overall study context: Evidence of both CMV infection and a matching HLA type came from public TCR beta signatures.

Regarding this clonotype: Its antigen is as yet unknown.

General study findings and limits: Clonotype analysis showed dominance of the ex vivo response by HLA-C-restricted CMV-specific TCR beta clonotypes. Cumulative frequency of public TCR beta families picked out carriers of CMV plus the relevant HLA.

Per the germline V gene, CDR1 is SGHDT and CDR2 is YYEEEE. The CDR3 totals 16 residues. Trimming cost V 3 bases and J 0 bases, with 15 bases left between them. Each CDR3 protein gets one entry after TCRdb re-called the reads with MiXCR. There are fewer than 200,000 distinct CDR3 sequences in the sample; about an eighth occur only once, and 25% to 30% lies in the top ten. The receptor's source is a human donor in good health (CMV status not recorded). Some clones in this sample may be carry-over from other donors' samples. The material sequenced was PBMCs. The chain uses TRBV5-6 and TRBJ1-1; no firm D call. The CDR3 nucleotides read TGTGCCAGCAGCTCCTCGCGCGGCCTCATGAACACTGAAGCTTTCTTT. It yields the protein CASSSSRGLMNTEAFF.